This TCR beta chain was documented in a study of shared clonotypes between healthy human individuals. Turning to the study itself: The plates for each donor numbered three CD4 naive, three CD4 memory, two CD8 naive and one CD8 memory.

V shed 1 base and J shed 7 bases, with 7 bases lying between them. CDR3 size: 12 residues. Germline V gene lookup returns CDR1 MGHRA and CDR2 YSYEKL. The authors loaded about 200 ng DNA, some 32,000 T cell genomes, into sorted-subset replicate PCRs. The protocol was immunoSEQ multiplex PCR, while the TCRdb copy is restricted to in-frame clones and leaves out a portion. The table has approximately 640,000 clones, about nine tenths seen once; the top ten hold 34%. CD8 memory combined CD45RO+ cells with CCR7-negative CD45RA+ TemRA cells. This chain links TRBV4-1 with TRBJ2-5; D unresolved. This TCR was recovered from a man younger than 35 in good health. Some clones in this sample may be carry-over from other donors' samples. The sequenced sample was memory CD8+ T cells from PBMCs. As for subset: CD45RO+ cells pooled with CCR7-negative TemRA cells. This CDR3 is CASSQGVGTQYF. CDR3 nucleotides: TGCGCCAGCAGCCAAGGGGTCGGGACCCAGTACTTC.